One T cell receptor beta chain is described in this entry. The authors' processing: Reference gene primer amplification gave nucleated cell count estimates. The table came from immunoSEQ multiplex PCR; TCRdb's copy has only in-frame clones and leaves some out. V, J and clone size reflect that table, while D and trimming were determined from the DNA. Counted here are approximately 240,000 clones, 65% to 85% occurring once; the ten biggest clones make up over 3%. The source of the sample is a study of blood T cell repertoires in COVID-19. Study-wide context: The analysed material was cDNA or gDNA that came from T cells, B-cell-depleted T cells, or PBMCs.

The CDR3 sequence is 17 residues long. The germline V gene encodes CDR1 SEHNR and CDR2 FQNEAQ (reference sequence). Between the trimmed V and J ends, which lost 3 bases and 7 bases, there was a span of 24 bases. What was sequenced was peripheral blood. This chain joins TRBV7-9 and TRBJ1-1, with no clear D. The TCR originated in a woman between 40 and 50 years old with active or convalescent COVID-19. The CDR3 region has the DNA TGTGCCAGCAGCTTGTATGCGGGCACTCGACTGGTTGGTGAAGCTTTCTTT. Its protein is CASSLYAGTRLVGEAFF.